This T cell receptor (beta chain) derives from a study of T cells in Graves' hyperthyroidism and ophthalmopathy. This CDR3 is built from 17 residues. Trimming cost V 6 bases and J 8 bases; bases outside gene matches: 10. CDR1 and CDR2 from the germline V gene are SNHLY and FYNNEI. This clonotype was detected only once. There were TCR beta CDR3 regions amplified from RNA transcripts. A set of HTBI primers served as the primers for a first-round RT-PCR of the TCR CDR3. Each CDR3 protein is one row after TCRdb ran MiXCR on the multiplex PCR reads. This sample has fewer than 500,000 distinct CDR3 sequences, with under 15% found just once.

The TCR was taken from a man aged 18 to 29 with Graves' ophthalmopathy. The chain combines TRBV2 with TRBJ2-1; 16 positions match TRBD2. The sample was blood. CDR3 sequence (DNA): TGTGCCAGCAGGGCCGGGACTAGCGGGAGGGCCGTCGATGAGCAGTTCTTC. As protein: CASRAGTSGRAVDEQFF.